Listed below are T cell receptor beta chains from one sample, sequenced in a study of monozygotic twins with inflammatory bowel disease. Reanalyzing the 5' RACE reads, TCRdb keeps one entry per CDR3 protein, without DNA. The table lists 400,000 to 500,000 distinct CDR3 sequences. The sequencing input was blood. All receptors come from a human donor with ulcerative colitis or Crohn's disease, or a healthy co-twin of an affected twin (not recorded which). Both conserved end residues are part of each CDR3. Each record gives: V gene, J gene, CDR3 protein.

TRBV5-6,TRBJ2-3,CASSAGRTDTQYF
TRBV20-1,TRBJ2-3,CSAALRGGGAIDTQYF
TRBV5-6,TRBJ1-5,CASSKGQGLFDQPQHF
TRBV5-1,TRBJ1-1,CASSLAGDRLNTEAFF
TRBV2,TRBJ1-2,CASSEGGQSYGYTF
TRBV6-5,TRBJ1-2,CASSYSSRTGNYGYTF
TRBV5-1,TRBJ2-3,CASSLDLAGTTDTQYF
TRBV5-6,TRBJ2-4,CASSSGLAVAKNIQYF
TRBV9,TRBJ1-1,CASSPPSGAFF
TRBV15,TRBJ2-1,CATSRDRTGGREQFF
TRBV7-2,TRBJ1-6,CASSLNVGNSPLHF
TRBV7-2,TRBJ2-3,CASSFPDFGVADTQYF
TRBV12-3/TRBV12-4,TRBJ1-5,CASRPRWRDQPQHF
TRBV27,TRBJ2-5,CASSRAGLGQQETQYF
TRBV4-1,TRBJ2-7,CASSQGNLAGRDSYEQYF
TRBV20-1,TRBJ1-1,CSTRQGGPNTEAFF
TRBV3-1,TRBJ1-1,CASSQGPLRTEAFF
TRBV5-4,TRBJ2-2,CASSYQGFWDTGELFF
TRBV20-1,TRBJ1-4,CSARQIVGDEKLFF
TRBV28,TRBJ2-7,CASTLSGSPYEQYF
TRBV20-1,TRBJ2-5,CSARAPGLGTQYF
TRBV11-2,TRBJ2-5,CASSRMGTGGLETQYF
TRBV27,TRBJ1-5,CASSLARGSQPQHF
TRBV29-1,TRBJ2-2,CSVDVPTGELFF